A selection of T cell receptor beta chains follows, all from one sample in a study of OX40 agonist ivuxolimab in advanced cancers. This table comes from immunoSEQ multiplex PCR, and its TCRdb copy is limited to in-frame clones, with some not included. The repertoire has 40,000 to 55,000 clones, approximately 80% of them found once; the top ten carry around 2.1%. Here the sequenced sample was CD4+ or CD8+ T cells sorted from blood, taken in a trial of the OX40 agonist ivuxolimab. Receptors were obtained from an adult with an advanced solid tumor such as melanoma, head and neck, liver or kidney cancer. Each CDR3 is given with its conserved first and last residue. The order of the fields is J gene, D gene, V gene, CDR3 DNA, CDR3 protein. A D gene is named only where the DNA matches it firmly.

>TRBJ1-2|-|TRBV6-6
TGTGCCAGCAGTTACTTCCAGGACAGCAAGGATGGCTACACCTTC
CASSYFQDSKDGYTF
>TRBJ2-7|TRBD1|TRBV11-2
TGTGCCAGCAGCTTCTTACAGGGGTCCAACGAGCAGTACTTC
CASSFLQGSNEQYF
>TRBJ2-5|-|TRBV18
TGTGCCAGCTCATCCTTCCCGGGACCCAAAGAGACCCAGTACTTC
CASSSFPGPKETQYF
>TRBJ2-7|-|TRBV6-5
TGTGCCAGCAGACCTTCGACAGGCTGGGTCCCCGAGCAGTACTTC
CASRPSTGWVPEQYF
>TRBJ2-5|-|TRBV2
TGTGCCAGCAGTGAAGGGACCCAGTACTTC
CASSEGTQYF
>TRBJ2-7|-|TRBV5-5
TGTGCCAGCAGCTGGAGGATGGGGCAGCCCCTTGCGGCCGAGCAGTACTTC
CASSWRMGQPLAAEQYF
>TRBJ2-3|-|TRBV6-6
TGTGCCAGCAGCAGAGAAAGAAGCACAGATACGCAGTATTTT
CASSRERSTDTQYF
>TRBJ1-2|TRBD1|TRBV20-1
TGCAGTGCTACGACAGGGCTTGGCTACACCTTC
CSATTGLGYTF
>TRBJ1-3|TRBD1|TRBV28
TGTGCCAGCATCCCAGGGGGGTCTGGAAACACCATATATTTT
CASIPGGSGNTIYF
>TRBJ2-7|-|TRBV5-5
TGTGCCAGCAGCTTGGGGCGCCTCAACGCCTACGAGCAGTACTTC
CASSLGRLNAYEQYF
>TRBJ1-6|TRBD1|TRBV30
TGTGCCTGGAGAGGACAGGGGCTCTCACCCCTCCACTTT
CAWRGQGLSPLHF
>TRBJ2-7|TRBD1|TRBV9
TGTGCCAGCAGCGCCAGGGGGCAATCCTACGAGCAGTACTTC
CASSARGQSYEQYF
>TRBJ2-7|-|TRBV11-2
TGTGCCAGCTCGGCTAACTACGAGCAGTACTTC
CASSANYEQYF
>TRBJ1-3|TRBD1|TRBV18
TGTGCCAGCTCACCGTCCGAGGGGGCCTTCTCTGGAAACACCATATATTTT
CASSPSEGAFSGNTIYF
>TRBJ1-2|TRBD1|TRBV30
TGTGCCTGGAGTGTAATTTTGACAGGGGGCGATTGTACCTTC
CAWSVILTGGDCTF
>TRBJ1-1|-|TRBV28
TGTGCCAGCAGTTTCTGGGGGATTCGCGGAACTGAAGCTTTCTTT
CASSFWGIRGTEAFF
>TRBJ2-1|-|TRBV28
TGTGCCAGCAGTACCTTAGCGGCTAACTCCTACAATGAGCAGTTCTTC
CASSTLAANSYNEQFF
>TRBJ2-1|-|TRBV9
TGTGCCAGCAGCGGCCTCGTTCCCTACAATGAGCAGTTCTTC
CASSGLVPYNEQFF
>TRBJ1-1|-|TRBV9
TGTGCCAGCAGCGTAGGTCTGGGAGTAAACACTGAAGCTTTCTTT
CASSVGLGVNTEAFF